Sequencing of this T cell receptor beta chain was carried out in a study of T cell responses to AZD1222 COVID-19 vaccine. The CDR3 sequence is 17 residues long. The V and J ends lost 6 bases and 5 bases respectively, with 25 bases between them. From germline, CDR1 is MRHNA and CDR2 SNTAGT. Points from the study as a whole: Seropositive at baseline were only five or six AZD1222 recipients. All repertoire sampling was performed exclusively after the peak T cell response. Among the donors, most were white British and more were female, and clonal diversity was possibly underestimated.

Remarks on this clone: What it binds is unknown.

Data came from immunoSEQ multiplex PCR; TCRdb stores just in-frame clones and leaves some out. The table includes 130,000 to 150,000 clones, 88% detected once. This receptor was obtained from an adult in good health. This specimen consisted of peripheral blood, obtained on day 0 of AZD1222 vaccination. V is TRBV6-4 and J is TRBJ1-2; D might be TRBD1 (6 bases). The CDR3 DNA reads TGTGCCAGCAGCGCGGACAGTAGGGCCGGGTCGAGGTATGGCTACACCTTC. Its protein is CASSADSRAGSRYGYTF.